This TCR beta chain was retrieved from a study of cytomegalovirus exposure and HLA in healthy donors. This clone has more than one count but fewer than ten. Different DNA sequences within this sample yield the same CDR3. The primer mix had 60 Vbeta and 13 Jbeta primers. Assay used: immunoSEQ multiplex PCR; TCRdb lists only in-frame clones, some missing. Of about 160,000 clones listed, 75% to 85% are singletons. CDR3 size: 12 residues. The V gene lost 4 bases and the J gene lost 4 bases, with 8 bases spanning the gap. The V gene's germline CDR1 is SEHNR and CDR2 FQNEAQ (reference sequence). This clonotype originated in a young man in good health and CMV-seronegative. The chain joins TRBV7-9 to TRBJ2-7; possible D gene TRBD1, 5 bases. The sample consisted of PBMCs. The chain's CDR3 is CASSSQGYEQYF. The CDR3 DNA follows: TGTGCCAGCAGCTCCCAGGGTTACGAGCAGTACTTC.